The entry that follows covers one T cell receptor (beta chain) sequence. Its specificity is unknown. TCRdb itself ran the RT-PCR reads through MiXCR, one entry per CDR3 protein. The sample has under 800,000 distinct CDR3 sequences, approximately 13% seen once. Germline V gives CDR1 DFQATT, CDR2 SNEGSKA (reference sequence). Trimming stripped 3 bases from V and 6 bases from J, with 8 bases between. The CDR3 contains 12 residues. The sample comes from a study of response to subunit inactivated influenza vaccine. Points from the study as a whole: The authors suggested that every seasonal influenza vaccination recruits few new T cells.

The TCR sequence derives from a man aged 50-59 years who received an inactivated influenza vaccine. The sequencing here drew on PBMCs from blood, taken 14 to 15 days before vaccination. The chain is built from TRBV20-1 and TRBJ2-2; no clear D gene. The DNA for the CDR3 is TGCAGTGCTAGTACTATCGCCGGGGAGCTGTTTTTT. Its translation: CSASTIAGELFF.